The rows below give T cell receptor beta chains drawn from one sample of a study of radiation and T cells in renal cell carcinoma. TCRdb's table, derived via immunoSEQ multiplex PCR, lists solely in-frame clones and lacks some. The sample consists of more than 75,000 clones, 70% to 85% of them appearing once. The sample consisted of blood, taken from a patient whose treatment included radiotherapy and nephrectomy. The receptors derive from a man aged 60 to 69 with renal cell carcinoma. Both conserved end residues are part of each CDR3. A D gene is named only where the DNA matches it firmly. A row's size may be missing; if present it is once, few, many or a size class.

>-|-|TRBJ2-3|TRBV6-6
CASKNTDTQYF
TGTGCCAGCAAGAACACAGATACGCAGTATTTT
>-|TRBD2|TRBJ2-7|TRBV27
CASSSGLAGAASQYF
TGTGCCAGCAGTTCCGGACTAGCGGGAGCCGCCTCGCAGTACTTC
>-|-|TRBJ2-3|TRBV7-6
CASSLAGSAASTDTQYF
TGTGCCAGCAGCTTAGCGGGCTCTGCGGCGTCGACAGATACGCAGTATTTT
>-|-|TRBJ1-3|TRBV28
CASRGAGKSSGNTIYF
TGTGCCAGCCGAGGGGCAGGGAAGAGCTCTGGAAACACCATATATTTT
>-|-|TRBJ2-2|TRBV7-6
CASSLDVGQSNTGELFF
TGTGCCAGCAGCTTAGATGTGGGACAATCGAACACCGGGGAGCTGTTTTTT
>few|-|TRBJ1-1|TRBV5-1
CASSSGELNTEAFF
TGCGCCAGCAGCTCAGGAGAATTGAACACTGAAGCTTTCTTT
>few|TRBD2|TRBJ2-3|TRBV5-5
CASSSYSGIRADTQYF
TGTGCCAGCAGCTCCTATAGCGGGATTCGGGCAGATACGCAGTATTTT
>-|TRBD2|TRBJ2-2|TRBV29-1
CSVRGLAANTGELFF
TGCAGCGTCCGGGGACTAGCGGCGAACACCGGGGAGCTGTTTTTT
>-|-|TRBJ2-7|TRBV6-1
CASSRGQYEQYF
TGTGCCAGCAGCCGCGGACAGTACGAGCAGTACTTC
>-|TRBD1|TRBJ1-5|TRBV4-1
CASSQDTGQGFQPQHF
TGCGCCAGCAGCCAAGATACGGGACAGGGGTTCCAGCCCCAGCATTTT
>once|-|TRBJ2-5|TRBV2
CASNFGGETQYF
TGTGCCAGCAATTTCGGTGGAGAGACCCAGTACTTC
>-|-|TRBJ2-2|TRBV6-5
CASSPSSQSGELFF
TGTGCCAGCAGCCCATCCAGTCAGTCCGGGGAGCTGTTTTTT
>-|TRBD2|TRBJ2-7|TRBV7-2
CASSLTSGTYEQYF
TGTGCCAGCAGCTTGACTAGCGGGACCTACGAGCAGTACTTC
>-|-|TRBJ1-5|TRBV19
CASSIELVPEEQPQHF
TGTGCCAGTAGTATTGAATTGGTACCTGAAGAACAGCCCCAGCATTTT
>-|-|TRBJ2-3|TRBV12-2
CASRTETEASTDTQYF
TGTGCAAGTCGAACCGAGACTGAAGCTAGCACAGATACGCAGTATTTT
>-|TRBD2|TRBJ2-7|TRBV30
CARAGGHEQYF
TGTGCCCGGGCGGGGGGCCACGAGCAGTACTTC
>once|TRBD1|TRBJ2-1|TRBV18
CASSPLGQGSYNEQFF
TGTGCCAGCTCACCCTTGGGACAGGGTTCCTACAATGAGCAGTTCTTC
>-|TRBD2|TRBJ2-5|TRBV30
CAWSRGGGSSETQYF
TGTGCCTGGAGCCGCGGGGGGGGCTCTTCGGAGACCCAGTACTTC
>-|TRBD2|TRBJ2-7|TRBV7-2
CASSRDGGGYEQYF
TGTGCCAGCAGCCGAGATGGGGGGGGCTACGAGCAGTACTTC
>-|TRBD1|TRBJ2-5|TRBV5-1
CASSLSGTGLGETQYF
TGCGCCAGCAGCTTGAGTGGGACAGGGCTAGGAGAGACCCAGTACTTC